This record concerns one TCR beta chain sequence. Its specificity is unknown. The iRepertoire nested amplicon-rescue multiplex PCR amplified TCR alpha and beta CDR3s from RNA. One-step reverse transcription and amplification started from approximately 100-400 ng of tissue mRNA or PBMC total RNA. MiXCR, applied by TCRdb to the multiplex PCR reads, yields one record per CDR3 protein. In the table there are about 140,000 distinct CDR3 sequences, 35% to 50% of which are singletons. The entry originates in a study of glioma-infiltrating T cells. Whole-study findings and limits: Very few CDR3 sequences were shared between tissue and blood.

The J segment lost 2 bases and the V segment lost 4 bases, leaving 9 bases of the junction unmatched. This CDR3 comprises 16 residues. Germline lookup yields CDR1 MNHEY and CDR2 SMNVEV (reference sequence). This receptor was identified in a human donor with low-grade glioma or glioblastoma, undergoing nonglioma brain surgery, or in good health (not recorded which). Sequenced input: glioma tissue, nonneoplastic brain tissue, or PBMCs (not recorded which). The rearrangement uses TRBV27 and TRBJ2-5; TRBD2 matches 8 bases. The CDR3 DNA sequence: TGTGCCAGCAGTTCCCACAGCGGGGGCTTACAAGAGACCCAGTACTTC. This translates into CASSSHSGGLQETQYF.